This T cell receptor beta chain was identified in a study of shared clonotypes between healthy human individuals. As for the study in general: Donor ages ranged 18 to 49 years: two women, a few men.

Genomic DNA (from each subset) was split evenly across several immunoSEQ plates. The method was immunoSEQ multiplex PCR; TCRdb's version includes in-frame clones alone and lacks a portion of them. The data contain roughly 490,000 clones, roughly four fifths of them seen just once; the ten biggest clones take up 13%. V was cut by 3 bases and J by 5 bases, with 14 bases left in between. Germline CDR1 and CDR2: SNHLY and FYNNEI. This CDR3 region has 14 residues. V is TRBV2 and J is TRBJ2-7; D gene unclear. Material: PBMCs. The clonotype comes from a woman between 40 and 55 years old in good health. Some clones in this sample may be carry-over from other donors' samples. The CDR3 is CASSESQVPDEQYF. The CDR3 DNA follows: TGTGCCAGCAGTGAGAGTCAGGTTCCCGACGAGCAGTACTTC.